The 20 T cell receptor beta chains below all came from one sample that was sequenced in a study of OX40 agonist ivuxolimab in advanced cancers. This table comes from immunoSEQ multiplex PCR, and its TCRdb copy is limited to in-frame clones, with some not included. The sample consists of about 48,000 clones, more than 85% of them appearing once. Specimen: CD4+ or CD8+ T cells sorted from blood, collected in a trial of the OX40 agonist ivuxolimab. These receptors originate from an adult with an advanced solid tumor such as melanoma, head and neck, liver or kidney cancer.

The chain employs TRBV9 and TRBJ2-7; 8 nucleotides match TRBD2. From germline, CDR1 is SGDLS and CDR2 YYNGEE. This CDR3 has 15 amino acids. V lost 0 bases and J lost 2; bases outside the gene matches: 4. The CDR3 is CASSVEAGVTYEQYF. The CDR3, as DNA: TGTGCCAGCAGCGTAGAAGCGGGGGTAACCTACGAGCAGTACTTC.

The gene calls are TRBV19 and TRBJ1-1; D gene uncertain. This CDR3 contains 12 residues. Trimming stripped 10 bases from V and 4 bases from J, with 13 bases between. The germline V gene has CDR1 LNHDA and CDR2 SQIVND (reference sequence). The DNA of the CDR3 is TGTGCCACCTCGCACGGGTCCACTGAAGCTTTCTTT. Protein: CATSHGSTEAFF. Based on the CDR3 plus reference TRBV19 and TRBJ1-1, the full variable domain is DGGITQSPKYLFRKEGQNVTLSCEQNLNHDAMYWYRQDPGQGLRLIYYSQIVNDFQKGDIAEGYSVSREKKESFPLTVTSAQKNPTAFYLCATSHGSTEAFFGQGTRLTVV.

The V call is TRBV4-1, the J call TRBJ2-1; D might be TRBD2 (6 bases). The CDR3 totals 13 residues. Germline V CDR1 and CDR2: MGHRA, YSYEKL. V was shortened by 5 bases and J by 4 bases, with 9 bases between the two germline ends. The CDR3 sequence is CASSDGGYNEQFF. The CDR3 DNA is TGCGCCAGCAGCGACGGAGGGTACAATGAGCAGTTCTTC.

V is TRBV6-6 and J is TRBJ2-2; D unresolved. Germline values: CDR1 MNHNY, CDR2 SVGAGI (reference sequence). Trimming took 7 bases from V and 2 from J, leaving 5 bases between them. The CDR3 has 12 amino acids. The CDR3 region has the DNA TGTGCCAGCACGTATAACACCGGGGAGCTGTTTTTT. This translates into CASTYNTGELFF.

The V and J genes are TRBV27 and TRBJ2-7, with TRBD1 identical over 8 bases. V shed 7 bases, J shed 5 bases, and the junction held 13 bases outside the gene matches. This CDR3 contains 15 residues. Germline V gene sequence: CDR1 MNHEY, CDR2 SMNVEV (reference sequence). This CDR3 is CASKFLGTGNNEQYF. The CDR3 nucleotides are TGTGCCAGCAAGTTTTTGGGGACAGGTAATAACGAGCAGTACTTC.

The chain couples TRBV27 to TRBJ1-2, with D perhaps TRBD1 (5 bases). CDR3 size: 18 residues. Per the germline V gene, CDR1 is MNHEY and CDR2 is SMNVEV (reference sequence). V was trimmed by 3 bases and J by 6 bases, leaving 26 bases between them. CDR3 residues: CASSLLWDVKPVPDGYTF. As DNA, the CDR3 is TGTGCCAGCAGTTTGCTCTGGGACGTAAAACCGGTTCCCGATGGCTACACCTTC.

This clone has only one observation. The CDR3 DNA follows: TGTGCCACCAGCAGAGAGGAGGGAGGGCAGTACTTC. Residues: CATSREEGGQYF. The V and J genes are TRBV15 and TRBJ2-7; TRBD2 might be the D (6 bases). Per the germline V gene, CDR1 is LNHNV and CDR2 is YYDKDF (reference sequence). Trimming took off 0 bases at V and 9 bases at J, with 9 bases between the two ends. The CDR3 runs 12 residues.

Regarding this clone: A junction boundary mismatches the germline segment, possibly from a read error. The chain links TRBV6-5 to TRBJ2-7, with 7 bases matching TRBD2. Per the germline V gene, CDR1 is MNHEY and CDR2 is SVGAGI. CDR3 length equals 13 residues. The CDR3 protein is CAGSFGLAYEQYF. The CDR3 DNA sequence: TGTGCCGGCAGTTTCGGACTAGCCTACGAGCAGTACTTC.

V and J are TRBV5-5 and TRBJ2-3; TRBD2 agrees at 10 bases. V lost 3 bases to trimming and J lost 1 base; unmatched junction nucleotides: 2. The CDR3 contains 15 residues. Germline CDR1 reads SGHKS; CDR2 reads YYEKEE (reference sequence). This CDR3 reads CASSSGLAGTDTQYF. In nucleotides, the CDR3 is TGTGCCAGCAGCTCCGGACTAGCGGGCACAGATACGCAGTATTTT.

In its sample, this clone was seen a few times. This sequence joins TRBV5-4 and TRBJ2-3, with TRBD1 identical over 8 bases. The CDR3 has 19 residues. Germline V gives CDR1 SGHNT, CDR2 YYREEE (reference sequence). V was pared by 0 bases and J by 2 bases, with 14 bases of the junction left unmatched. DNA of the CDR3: TGTGCCAGCAGCTTGGGTAGGACAGGGATGGCCCACCCCACAGATACGCAGTATTTT. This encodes CASSLGRTGMAHPTDTQYF. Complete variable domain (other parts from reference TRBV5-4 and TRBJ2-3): ETGVTQSPTHLIKTRGQQVTLRCSSQSGHNTVSWYQQALGQGPQFIFQYYREEENGRGNFPPRFSGLQFPNYSSELNVNALELDDSALYLCASSLGRTGMAHPTDTQYFGPGTRLTVL.

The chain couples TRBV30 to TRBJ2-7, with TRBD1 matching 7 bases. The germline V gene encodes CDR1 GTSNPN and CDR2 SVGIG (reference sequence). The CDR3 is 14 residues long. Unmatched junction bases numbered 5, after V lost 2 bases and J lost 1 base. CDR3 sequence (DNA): TGTGCCTGGAGTCTACAGGGGTGGTCCTACGAGCAGTACTTC. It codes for CAWSLQGWSYEQYF.

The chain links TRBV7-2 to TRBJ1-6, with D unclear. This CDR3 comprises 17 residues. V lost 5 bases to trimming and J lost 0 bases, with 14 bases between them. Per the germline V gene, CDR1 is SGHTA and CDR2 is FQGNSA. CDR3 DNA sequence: TGTGCCAGCAGCCCGTGGGGTCGGAGCTCCTATAATTCACCCCTCCACTTT. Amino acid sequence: CASSPWGRSSYNSPLHF.

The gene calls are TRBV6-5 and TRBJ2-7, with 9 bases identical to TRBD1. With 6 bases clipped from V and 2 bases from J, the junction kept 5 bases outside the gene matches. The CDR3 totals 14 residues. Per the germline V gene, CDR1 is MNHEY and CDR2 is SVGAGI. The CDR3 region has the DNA TGTGCCAGCAGCTGGACAGGGGAGGCCTACGAGCAGTACTTC. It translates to CASSWTGEAYEQYF.

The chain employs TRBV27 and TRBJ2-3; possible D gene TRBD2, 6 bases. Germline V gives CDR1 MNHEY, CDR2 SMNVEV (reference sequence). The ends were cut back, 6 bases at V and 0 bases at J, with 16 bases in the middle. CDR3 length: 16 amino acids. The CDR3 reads CASRTLTGLSTDTQYF. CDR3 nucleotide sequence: TGTGCCAGCAGGACTCTCACGGGACTCAGCACAGATACGCAGTATTTT.

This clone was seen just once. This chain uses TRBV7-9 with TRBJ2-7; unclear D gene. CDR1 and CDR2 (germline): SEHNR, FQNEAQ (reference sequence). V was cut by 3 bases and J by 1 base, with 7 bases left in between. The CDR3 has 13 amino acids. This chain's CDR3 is CASSFSASYEQYF. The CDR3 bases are TGTGCCAGCAGCTTCTCGGCGTCCTACGAGCAGTACTTC.

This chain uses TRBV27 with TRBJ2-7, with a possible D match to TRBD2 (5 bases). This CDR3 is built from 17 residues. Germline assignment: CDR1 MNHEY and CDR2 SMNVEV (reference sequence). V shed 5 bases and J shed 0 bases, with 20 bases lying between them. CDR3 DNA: TGTGCCAGCAGTGCCCTCCTTCCGGAGACTAACTCCTACGAGCAGTACTTC. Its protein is CASSALLPETNSYEQYF.

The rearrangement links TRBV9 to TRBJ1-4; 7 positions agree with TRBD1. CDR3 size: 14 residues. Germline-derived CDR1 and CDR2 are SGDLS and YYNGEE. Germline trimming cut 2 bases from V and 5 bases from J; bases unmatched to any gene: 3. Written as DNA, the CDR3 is TGTGCCAGCAGCGTTGGGACAGTCAATGAAAAACTGTTTTTT. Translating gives CASSVGTVNEKLFF. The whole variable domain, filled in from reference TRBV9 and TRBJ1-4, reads DSGVTQTPKHLITATGQRVTLRCSPRSGDLSVYWYQQSLDQGLQFLIQYYNGEERAKGNILERFSAQQFPDLHSELNLSSLELGDSALYFCASSVGTVNEKLFFGSGTQLSVL.

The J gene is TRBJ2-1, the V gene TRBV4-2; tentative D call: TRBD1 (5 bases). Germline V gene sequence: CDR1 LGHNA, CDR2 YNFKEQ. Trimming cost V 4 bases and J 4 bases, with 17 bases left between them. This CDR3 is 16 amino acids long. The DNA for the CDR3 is TGTGCCAGCAGCCTTCCTGGGGTAGGGGAATACAATGAGCAGTTCTTC. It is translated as CASSLPGVGEYNEQFF.

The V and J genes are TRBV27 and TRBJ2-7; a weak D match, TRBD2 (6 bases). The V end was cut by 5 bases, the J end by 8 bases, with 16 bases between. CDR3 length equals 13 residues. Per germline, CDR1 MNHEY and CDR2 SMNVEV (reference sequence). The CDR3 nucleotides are TGTGCCAGCAGTCGCGCCGGACTAACCCAGCAGTACTTC. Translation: CASSRAGLTQQYF.

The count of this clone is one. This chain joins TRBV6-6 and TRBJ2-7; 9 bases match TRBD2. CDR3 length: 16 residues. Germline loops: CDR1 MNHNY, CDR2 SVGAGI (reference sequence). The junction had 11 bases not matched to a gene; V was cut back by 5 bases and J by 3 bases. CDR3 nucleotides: TGTGCCAGCAGTCCGTTGGGGCGGGAGGGCCTCTACGAGCAGTACTTC. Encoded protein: CASSPLGREGLYEQYF.